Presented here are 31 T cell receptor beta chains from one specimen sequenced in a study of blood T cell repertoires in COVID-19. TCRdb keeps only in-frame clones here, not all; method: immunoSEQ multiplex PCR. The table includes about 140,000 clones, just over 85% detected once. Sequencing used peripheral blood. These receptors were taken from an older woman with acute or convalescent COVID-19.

CDR3 nucleotide sequence: TGTGCCAGCAGTTCGGACTTTCGGCGGGTGGATGAAAAACTGTTTTTT. Its protein product is CASSSDFRRVDEKLFF. The chain is built from TRBV6-5 and TRBJ1-4; D is unresolved. The germline V gene has CDR1 MNHEY and CDR2 SVGAGI. The CDR3 covers 16 residues. V was cut by 4 bases and J by 6 bases, with 18 bases left in between.

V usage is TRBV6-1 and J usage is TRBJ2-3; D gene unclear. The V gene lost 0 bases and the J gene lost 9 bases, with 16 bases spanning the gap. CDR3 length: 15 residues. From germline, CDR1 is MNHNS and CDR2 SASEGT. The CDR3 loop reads CASSEALRVPVTQYF. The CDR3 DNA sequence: TGTGCCAGCAGTGAAGCCCTCCGCGTCCCTGTAACGCAGTATTTT.

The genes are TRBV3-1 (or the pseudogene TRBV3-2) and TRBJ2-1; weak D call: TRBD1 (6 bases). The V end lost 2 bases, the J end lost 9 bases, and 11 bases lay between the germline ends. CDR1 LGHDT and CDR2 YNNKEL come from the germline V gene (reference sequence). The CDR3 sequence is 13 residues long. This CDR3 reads CASSQLGGGEQFF. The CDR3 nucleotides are TGTGCCAGCAGCCAATTAGGGGGTGGTGAGCAGTTCTTC.

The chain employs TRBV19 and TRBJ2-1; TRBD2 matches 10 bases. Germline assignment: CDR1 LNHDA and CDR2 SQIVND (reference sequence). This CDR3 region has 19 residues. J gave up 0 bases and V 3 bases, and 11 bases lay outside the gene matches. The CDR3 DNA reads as TGTGCCAGTAGTATGAGGGCTAGCGGGGGCCTCAGCTCCTACAATGAGCAGTTCTTC. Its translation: CASSMRASGGLSSYNEQFF. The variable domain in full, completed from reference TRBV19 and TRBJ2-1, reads DGGITQSPKYLFRKEGQNVTLSCEQNLNHDAMYWYRQDPGQGLRLIYYSQIVNDFQKGDIAEGYSVSREKKESFPLTVTSAQKNPTAFYLCASSMRASGGLSSYNEQFFGPGTRLTVL.

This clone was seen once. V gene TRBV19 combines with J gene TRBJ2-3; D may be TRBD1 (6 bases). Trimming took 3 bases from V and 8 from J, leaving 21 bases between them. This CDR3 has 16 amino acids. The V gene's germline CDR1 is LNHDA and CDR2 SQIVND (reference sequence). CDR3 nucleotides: TGTGCCAGTAGTATCCCGCCTTTGGGGGCAACTGGTACGCAGTATTTT. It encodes CASSIPPLGATGTQYF. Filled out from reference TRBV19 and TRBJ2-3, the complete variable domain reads DGGITQSPKYLFRKEGQNVTLSCEQNLNHDAMYWYRQDPGQGLRLIYYSQIVNDFQKGDIAEGYSVSREKKESFPLTVTSAQKNPTAFYLCASSIPPLGATGTQYFGPGTRLTVL.

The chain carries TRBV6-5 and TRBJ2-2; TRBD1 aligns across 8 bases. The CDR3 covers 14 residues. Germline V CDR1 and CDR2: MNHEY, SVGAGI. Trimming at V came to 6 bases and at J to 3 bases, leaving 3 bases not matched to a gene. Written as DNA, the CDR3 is TGTGCCAGCAGAAAGGACAGGGACACCGGGGAGCTGTTTTTT. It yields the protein CASRKDRDTGELFF.

The CDR3 region is CASSLTWAGRGGHADTQYF. DNA for the CDR3: TGCGCCAGCAGCTTGACATGGGCGGGGCGGGGGGGCCACGCAGATACGCAGTATTTT. This chain uses TRBV5-1 with TRBJ2-3; TRBD2 matches at 9 bases. This CDR3 region has 19 residues. Germline CDR1 and CDR2: SGHRS and YFSETQ. Trimming cost V 1 base and J 4 bases; bases outside gene matches: 16.

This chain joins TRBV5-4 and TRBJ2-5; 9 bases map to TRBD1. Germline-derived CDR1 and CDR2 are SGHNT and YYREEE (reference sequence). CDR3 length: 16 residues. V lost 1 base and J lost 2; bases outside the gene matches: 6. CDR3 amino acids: CASSLLHRGPQETQYF. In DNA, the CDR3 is TGTGCCAGCAGCTTGTTACACAGGGGGCCGCAAGAGACCCAGTACTTC.

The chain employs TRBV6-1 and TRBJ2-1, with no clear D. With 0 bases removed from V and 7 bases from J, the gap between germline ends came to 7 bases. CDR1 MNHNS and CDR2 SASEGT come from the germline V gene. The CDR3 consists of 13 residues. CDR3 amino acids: CASSEAPRNEQFF. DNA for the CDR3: TGTGCCAGCAGTGAAGCGCCGCGGAATGAGCAGTTCTTC.

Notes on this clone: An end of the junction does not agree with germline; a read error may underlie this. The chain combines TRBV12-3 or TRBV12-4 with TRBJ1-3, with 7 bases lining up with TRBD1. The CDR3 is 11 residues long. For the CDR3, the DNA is TGTGCCAGCAGTCCAGGGACAGTTCGGGATTTT. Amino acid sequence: CASSPGTVRDF.

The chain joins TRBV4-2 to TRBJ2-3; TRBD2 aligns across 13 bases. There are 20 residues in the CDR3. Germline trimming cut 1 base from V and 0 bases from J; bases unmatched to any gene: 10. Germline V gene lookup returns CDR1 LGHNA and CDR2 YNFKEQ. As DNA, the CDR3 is TGTGCCAGCAGCCAAGTCGGGACTAGCGGGGATCTCGCTAGCACAGATACGCAGTATTTT. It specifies CASSQVGTSGDLASTDTQYF.

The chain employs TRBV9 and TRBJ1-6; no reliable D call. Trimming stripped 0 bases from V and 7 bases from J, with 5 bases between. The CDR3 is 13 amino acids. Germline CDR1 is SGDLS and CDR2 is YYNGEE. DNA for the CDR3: TGTGCCAGCAGCGTAGCTTTGAATTCACCCCTCCACTTT. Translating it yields CASSVALNSPLHF.

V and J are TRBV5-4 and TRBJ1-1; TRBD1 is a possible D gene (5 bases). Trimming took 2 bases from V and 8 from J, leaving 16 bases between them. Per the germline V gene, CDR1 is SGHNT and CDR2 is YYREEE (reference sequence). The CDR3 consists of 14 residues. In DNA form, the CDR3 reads TGTGCCAGCAGCTTTAGGGGAGGGCAGCTGGAAGCTTTCTTT. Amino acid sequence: CASSFRGGQLEAFF.

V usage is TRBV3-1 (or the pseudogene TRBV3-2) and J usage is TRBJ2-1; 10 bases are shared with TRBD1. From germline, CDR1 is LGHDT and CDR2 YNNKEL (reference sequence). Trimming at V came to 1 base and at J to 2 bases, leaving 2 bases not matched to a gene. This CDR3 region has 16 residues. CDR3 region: CASSQGGQGAYNEQFF. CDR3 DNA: TGTGCCAGCAGCCAAGGAGGACAGGGGGCCTACAATGAGCAGTTCTTC.

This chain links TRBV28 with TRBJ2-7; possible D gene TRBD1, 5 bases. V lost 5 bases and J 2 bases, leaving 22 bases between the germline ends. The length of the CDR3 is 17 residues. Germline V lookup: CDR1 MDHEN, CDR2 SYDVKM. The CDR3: CASSRSFPETDTYEQYF. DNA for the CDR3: TGTGCCAGCAGTCGGTCTTTTCCGGAGACAGATACCTACGAGCAGTACTTC. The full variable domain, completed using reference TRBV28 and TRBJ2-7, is DVKVTQSSRYLVKRTGEKVFLECVQDMDHENMFWYRQDPGLGLRLIYFSYDVKMKEKGDIPEGYSVSREKKERFSLILESASTNQTSMYLCASSRSFPETDTYEQYFGPGTRLTVT.

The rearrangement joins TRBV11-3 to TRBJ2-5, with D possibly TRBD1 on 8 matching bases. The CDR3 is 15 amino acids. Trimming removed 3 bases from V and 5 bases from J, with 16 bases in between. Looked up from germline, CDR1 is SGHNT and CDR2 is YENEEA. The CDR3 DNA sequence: TGTGCCAGCAGCTTCCCACAGGGGGGGGCTGAGACCCAGTACTTC. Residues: CASSFPQGGAETQYF.

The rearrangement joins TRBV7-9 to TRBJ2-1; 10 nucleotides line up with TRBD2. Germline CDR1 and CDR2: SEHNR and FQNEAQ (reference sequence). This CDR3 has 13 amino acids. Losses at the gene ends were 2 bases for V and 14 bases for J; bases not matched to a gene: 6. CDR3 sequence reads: CASSLLAGDRKFF. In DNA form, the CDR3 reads TGTGCCAGCAGCTTACTAGCGGGGGACCGGAAGTTCTTC.

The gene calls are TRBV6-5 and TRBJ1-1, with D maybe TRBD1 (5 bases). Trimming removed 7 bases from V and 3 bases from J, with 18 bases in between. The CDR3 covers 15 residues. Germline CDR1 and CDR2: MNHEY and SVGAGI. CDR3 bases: TGTGCCAGCACCCGGGGGGGGTGGGTGGACACTGAAGCTTTCTTT. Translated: CASTRGGWVDTEAFF.

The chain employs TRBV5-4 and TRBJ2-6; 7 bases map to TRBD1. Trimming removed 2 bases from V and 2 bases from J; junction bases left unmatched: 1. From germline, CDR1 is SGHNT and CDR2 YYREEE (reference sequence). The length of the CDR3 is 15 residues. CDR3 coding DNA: TGTGCCAGCAGCTTAGGGGGCCCTGGGGCCAACGTCCTGACTTTC. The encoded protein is CASSLGGPGANVLTF.

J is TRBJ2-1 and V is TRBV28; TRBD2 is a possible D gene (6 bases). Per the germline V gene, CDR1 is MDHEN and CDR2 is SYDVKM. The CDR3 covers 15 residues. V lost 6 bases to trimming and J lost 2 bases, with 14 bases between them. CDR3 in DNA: TGTGCCAGCAGAAGAACTACGGGGGCCTACAATGAGCAGTTCTTC. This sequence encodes CASRRTTGAYNEQFF.

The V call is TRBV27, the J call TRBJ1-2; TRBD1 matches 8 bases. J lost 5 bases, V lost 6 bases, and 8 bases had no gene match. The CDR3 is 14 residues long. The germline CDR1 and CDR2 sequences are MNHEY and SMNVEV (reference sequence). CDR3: CASRPGDRGYGYTF. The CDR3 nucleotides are TGTGCCAGCAGGCCCGGAGACAGGGGTTATGGCTACACCTTC.

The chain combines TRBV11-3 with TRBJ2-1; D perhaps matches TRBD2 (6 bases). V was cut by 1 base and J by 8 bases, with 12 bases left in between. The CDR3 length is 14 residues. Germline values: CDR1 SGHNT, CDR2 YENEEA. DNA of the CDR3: TGTGCCAGCAGCTTAGGACCCCTAGCGTATGAGCAGTTCTTC. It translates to CASSLGPLAYEQFF.

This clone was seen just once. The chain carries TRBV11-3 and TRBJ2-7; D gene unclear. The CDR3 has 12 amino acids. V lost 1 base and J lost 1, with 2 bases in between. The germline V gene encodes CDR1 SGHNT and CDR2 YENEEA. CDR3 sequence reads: CASSLASYEQYF. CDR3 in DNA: TGTGCCAGCAGCTTAGCGTCCTACGAGCAGTACTTC.

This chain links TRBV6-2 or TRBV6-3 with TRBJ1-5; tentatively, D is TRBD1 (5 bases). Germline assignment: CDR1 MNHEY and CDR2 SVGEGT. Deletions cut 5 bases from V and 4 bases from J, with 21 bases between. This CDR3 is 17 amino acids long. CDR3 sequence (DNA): TGTGCCAGCAGTAGCCCCGGTTGGGGGAGGGTGAATCAGCCCCAGCATTTT. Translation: CASSSPGWGRVNQPQHF.

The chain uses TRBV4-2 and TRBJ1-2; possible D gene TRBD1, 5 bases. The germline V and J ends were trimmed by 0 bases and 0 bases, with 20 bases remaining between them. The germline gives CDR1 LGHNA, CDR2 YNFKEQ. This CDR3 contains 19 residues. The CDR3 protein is CASSQDPGTSMWANYGYTF. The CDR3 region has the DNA TGTGCCAGCAGCCAAGATCCAGGGACTAGTATGTGGGCTAACTATGGCTACACCTTC.

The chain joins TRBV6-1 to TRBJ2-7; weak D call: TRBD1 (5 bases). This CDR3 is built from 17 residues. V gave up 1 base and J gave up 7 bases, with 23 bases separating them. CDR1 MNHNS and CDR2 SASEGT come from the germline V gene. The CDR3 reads CASSEEKDTGLLWEQYF. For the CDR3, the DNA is TGTGCCAGCAGTGAAGAAAAGGACACGGGCCTCCTTTGGGAGCAGTACTTC.

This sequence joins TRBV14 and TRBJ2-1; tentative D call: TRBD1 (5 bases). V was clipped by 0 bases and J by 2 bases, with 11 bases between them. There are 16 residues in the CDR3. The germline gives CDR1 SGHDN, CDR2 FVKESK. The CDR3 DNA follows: TGTGCCAGCAGCCAAGATCTGGGGCAGGCCTACAATGAGCAGTTCTTC. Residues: CASSQDLGQAYNEQFF.

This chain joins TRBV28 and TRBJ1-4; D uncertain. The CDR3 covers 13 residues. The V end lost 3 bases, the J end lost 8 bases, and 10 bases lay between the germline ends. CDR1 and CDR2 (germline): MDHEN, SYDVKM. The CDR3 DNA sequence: TGTGCCAGCAGTTTGGTGGGAGTGGAAAAACTGTTTTTT. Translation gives CASSLVGVEKLFF.

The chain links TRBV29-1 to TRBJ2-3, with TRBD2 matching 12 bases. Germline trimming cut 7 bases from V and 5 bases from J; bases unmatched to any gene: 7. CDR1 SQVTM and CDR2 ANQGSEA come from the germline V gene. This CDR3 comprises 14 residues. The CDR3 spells CSGGTSGRRDTQYF. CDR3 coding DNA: TGCAGCGGGGGGACTAGCGGGCGTAGAGATACGCAGTATTTT.

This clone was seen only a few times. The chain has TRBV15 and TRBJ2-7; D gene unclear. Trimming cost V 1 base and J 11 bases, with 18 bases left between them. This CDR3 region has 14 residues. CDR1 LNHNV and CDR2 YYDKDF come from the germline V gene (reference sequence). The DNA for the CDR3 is TGTGCCACCAGCAGAGGATCAAGAGTTAGAGGCGAGTACTTC. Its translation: CATSRGSRVRGEYF.

The CDR3 DNA is TGCGCCAGCAGCCCGGGACAGGGGACTAGCACAGATACGCAGTATTTT. Its translation: CASSPGQGTSTDTQYF. The gene calls are TRBV5-1 and TRBJ2-3; 10 bases align to TRBD1. Germline assignment: CDR1 SGHRS and CDR2 YFSETQ. Trimming took 4 bases from V and 0 from J; bases not matched to a gene: 5. This CDR3 contains 16 residues.